Listed below are T cell receptor delta chains from one sample, sequenced in a study of delta chains in infants with herpesvirus infections. TCRdb re-called the RT-PCR reads via CATT. The data show around 1,500 delta-chain clones, with around 8.7% seen just once and about 6.6% held by the top ten. This material consisted of peripheral blood, taken at time point 2 of longitudinal follow-up. The receptors stem from a human donor who was a Ugandan infant, either HIV-exposed or HIV-unexposed (not recorded which). Both conserved end residues are part of each CDR3. Fields, in order: CDR3 length, clone size, J gene, V gene, CDR3 protein. Clone size is shown for a subset of rows, as once, few, many or a class of expanded clone.

16,few,TRDJ1,TRDV1,CALGELLQGPTDKLIF
21,few,TRDJ1,TRDV1,CALGKEAYVVTGESDTDKLIF
17,-,TRDJ1,TRDV1,CALGELPRGNPFDKLIF
22,medium-sized,TRDJ1,TRDV1,CALGERLAHQILLGDTTDKLIF
21,-,TRDJ1,TRDV1,CALGELPTAGLRGYVTDKLIF
23,-,TRDJ3,TRDV1,CALGELVLLGDTLPSWDTRQMFF
15,medium-sized,TRDJ1,TRDV2,CACDSLGAYTDKLIF
19,large,TRDJ1,TRDV1,CALGAKVGGPGCITDKLIF
17,-,TRDJ3,TRDV2,CACDTVLGSWDPRQMFF
18,large,TRDJ1,TRDV1,CALAPVLKLGIETDKLIF
19,large,TRDJ2,TRDV1,CALGRWGYGVLDLTAQLFF
20,large,TRDJ2,TRDV1,CALGEVWPPRGGLLTAQLFF
26,-,TRDJ1,TRDV1,CALGEPGSLPPPYDEIREENTDKLIF
18,medium-sized,TRDJ1,TRDV1,CALGERVLQGTITDKLIF